Presented here are 15 T cell receptor beta chains from one specimen sequenced in a study of CD8+CD57+ T cells in acquired aplastic anemia. TCR beta VDJ combinations and CDR3 sequences were profiled from genomic DNA. TCRdb recomputed calls from the reads with MiXCR, one row per CDR3 protein. The sample lists approximately 160,000 distinct CDR3 sequences; around 43% were seen once. For sequencing, patients were chosen who had shown expansion of CD8+CD57+ cells by flow cytometry. Sequenced material: sorted CD4+, CD8+, or CD8+CD57+ T cells (not recorded which) from PBMCs. These receptors came from a human donor with aplastic anemia.

V and J are TRBV10-3 and TRBJ1-2; TRBD1 matches 8 bases. V lost 10 bases to trimming and J lost 2 bases; unmatched junction nucleotides: 6. The CDR3 extends over 13 amino acids. Germline assignment: CDR1 ENHRY and CDR2 SYGVKD. The CDR3 loop reads CASSRGRNYGYTF. CDR3 nucleotide sequence: TGTGCCAGCAGCAGGGGGCGCAACTATGGCTACACCTTC.

This chain links TRBV2 with TRBJ1-1; 7 positions agree with TRBD1. The CDR3 totals 11 residues. V lost 8 bases, J lost 4 bases, and 1 base stayed unmatched. Looked up from germline, CDR1 is SNHLY and CDR2 is FYNNEI. Here the CDR3 reads CASRDSTEAFF. CDR3 nucleotides: TGTGCCAGCCGGGACAGCACTGAAGCTTTCTTT.

The chain employs TRBV5-1 and TRBJ1-1, with D hard to call. The CDR3 has 13 residues. Germline assignment: CDR1 SGHRS and CDR2 YFSETQ. Trimming shortened V by 5 bases and J by 3 bases, and 11 bases separated the two germline ends. CDR3 coding DNA: TGCGCCAGCAGGGTCGGGCGGGACACTGAAGCTTTCTTT. Translated, it gives CASRVGRDTEAFF.

This clonotype was picked up many times. V gene TRBV5-1 combines with J gene TRBJ2-7, with D perhaps matching TRBD1 (6 bases). Germline loops: CDR1 SGHRS, CDR2 YFSETQ. Trimming removed 1 base from V and 2 bases from J, with 13 bases in between. CDR3 length: 15 residues. DNA of the CDR3: TGCGCCAGCAGCTTGACGGCAGGGGAGACCTACGAGCAGTACTTC. The encoded protein is CASSLTAGETYEQYF.

This sequence joins TRBV29-1 and TRBJ2-7; TRBD2 aligns across 9 bases. Per the germline V gene, CDR1 is SQVTM and CDR2 is ANQGSEA. CDR3 length: 13 amino acids. V was clipped by 7 bases and J by 2 bases; unmatched bases: 6. As DNA, the CDR3 is TGCAGCGGGACTAGCGACGATACCTACGAGCAGTACTTC. This gives the protein CSGTSDDTYEQYF.

This clonotype appeared many times. The genes are TRBV12-3 or TRBV12-4 and TRBJ1-1; D call uncertain. This CDR3 has 13 amino acids. The germline V and J ends were trimmed by 6 bases and 3 bases, with 11 bases remaining between them. The CDR3 loop is CASRISADTEAFF. The CDR3, as DNA: TGTGCCAGCAGAATCTCGGCGGACACTGAAGCTTTCTTT.

This clonotype was counted a single time. This sequence joins TRBV15 and TRBJ1-6; D is perhaps TRBD1 (6 bases). Germline CDR1 LNHNV, CDR2 YYDKDF (reference sequence). Deletions cut 0 bases from V and 6 bases from J, with 12 bases between. This CDR3 has 16 amino acids. CDR3 in amino acids: CATSRELDRGNSPLHF. In nucleotides, the CDR3 is TGTGCCACCAGCAGAGAACTGGACAGAGGTAATTCACCCCTCCACTTT.

The CDR3 loop is CASSSRAFF. CDR3 nucleotides: TGTGCCAGCAGTTCGCGGGCTTTCTTT. V usage is TRBV12-3 or TRBV12-4 and J usage is TRBJ1-1, with D unresolved. The CDR3 has 9 residues. V shed 4 bases and J shed 11 bases, with 5 bases lying between them.

The chain couples TRBV19 to TRBJ2-1, with 16 bases matching TRBD2. Trimming cost V 9 bases and J 12 bases; bases outside gene matches: 17. The germline V gene encodes CDR1 LNHDA and CDR2 SQIVND (reference sequence). The CDR3 is 17 amino acids. The CDR3 region is CASLPTGTSGGGSLQFF. CDR3 nucleotides: TGTGCCAGCCTTCCAACCGGGACTAGCGGGGGGGGGTCTTTGCAGTTCTTC.

V gene TRBV29-1 combines with J gene TRBJ2-7; D remains ambiguous. The CDR3 is 12 residues long. The V gene lost 7 bases and the J gene lost 0 bases, with 10 bases spanning the gap. Germline V CDR1 and CDR2: SQVTM, ANQGSEA. The CDR3 loop reads CSAGTGSYEQYV. The CDR3 coding sequence is TGCAGCGCCGGCACGGGCTCCTACGAGCAGTACGTC.

This rearrangement joins TRBV19 to TRBJ1-2; maybe TRBD1 (5 bases). The CDR3 covers 15 residues. Germline CDR1 and CDR2: LNHDA and SQIVND (reference sequence). Trimming left V 11 bases short and J 2 bases short, with 21 bases between. For the CDR3, the DNA is TGTGCCGGTGGCAGGAAGGGTAGGGGCAACTATGGCTACACCTTC. Translation gives CAGGRKGRGNYGYTF.

The chain links TRBV2 to TRBJ2-1; possible D gene TRBD1, 6 bases. V lost 7 bases to trimming and J lost 5 bases, with 9 bases between them. Germline CDR1 is SNHLY and CDR2 is FYNNEI. The CDR3 loop spans 12 amino acids. The CDR3 nucleotides read TGTGCCAGCACCCCAGGGGACAATGAGCAGTTCTTC. It translates to CASTPGDNEQFF.

This clonotype was observed many times. This chain connects TRBV5-1 to TRBJ2-5; tentative D call: TRBD2 (5 bases). There are 15 residues in the CDR3. Germline V gene lookup returns CDR1 SGHRS and CDR2 YFSETQ. Deletions cut 5 bases from V and 4 bases from J, with 18 bases between. The CDR3 DNA follows: TGCGCCAGCAGATTAGACACAACCCGGGGAGAGACCCAGTACTTC. Amino acid sequence: CASRLDTTRGETQYF.

This clonotype was seen only a few times. This chain connects TRBV11-3 to TRBJ2-6; tentatively, D is TRBD2 (6 bases). With 3 bases removed from V and 0 bases from J, the gap between germline ends came to 12 bases. The CDR3 loop spans 17 amino acids. Germline V gene sequence: CDR1 SGHNT, CDR2 YENEEA. The CDR3, as DNA: TGTGCCAGCAGCTTTGAGGCGGGGCCCTCTGGGGCCAACGTCCTGACTTTC. Translated, it gives CASSFEAGPSGANVLTF.

This clonotype was counted ten times or more. The CDR3: CASKTRDGAYGELFF. The CDR3 bases are TGTGCCAGCAAAACCCGGGACGGCGCTTACGGGGAGCTGTTTTTT. The rearrangement joins TRBV2 to TRBJ2-2; TRBD1 or TRBD2 may be the D gene (5 bases each). From germline, CDR1 is SNHLY and CDR2 FYNNEI. CDR3 length: 15 residues. The germline V and J ends were trimmed by 7 bases and 7 bases, with 19 bases remaining between them.